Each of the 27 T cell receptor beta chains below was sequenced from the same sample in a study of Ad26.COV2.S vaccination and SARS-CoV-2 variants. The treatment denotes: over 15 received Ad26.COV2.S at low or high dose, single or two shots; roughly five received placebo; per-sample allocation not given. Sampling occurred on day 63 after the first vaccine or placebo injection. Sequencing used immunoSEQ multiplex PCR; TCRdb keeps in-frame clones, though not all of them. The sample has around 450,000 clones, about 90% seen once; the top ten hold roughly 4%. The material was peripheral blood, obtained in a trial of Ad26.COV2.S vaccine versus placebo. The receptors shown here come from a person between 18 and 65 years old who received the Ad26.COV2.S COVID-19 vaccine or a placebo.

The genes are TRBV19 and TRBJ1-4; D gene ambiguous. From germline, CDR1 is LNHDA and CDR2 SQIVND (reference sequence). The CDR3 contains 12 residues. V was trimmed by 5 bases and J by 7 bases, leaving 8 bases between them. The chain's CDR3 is CASSWTGEKLFF. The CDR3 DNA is TGTGCCAGTAGTTGGACGGGTGAAAAACTGTTTTTT. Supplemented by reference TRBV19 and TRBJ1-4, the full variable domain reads DGGITQSPKYLFRKEGQNVTLSCEQNLNHDAMYWYRQDPGQGLRLIYYSQIVNDFQKGDIAEGYSVSREKKESFPLTVTSAQKNPTAFYLCASSWTGEKLFFGSGTQLSVL.

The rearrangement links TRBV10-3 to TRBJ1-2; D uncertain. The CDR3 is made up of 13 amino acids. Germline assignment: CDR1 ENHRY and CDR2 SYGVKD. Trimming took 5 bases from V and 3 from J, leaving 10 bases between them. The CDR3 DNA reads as TGTGCCATCAGTCCGCAGAGGGACTATGGCTACACCTTC. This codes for CAISPQRDYGYTF.

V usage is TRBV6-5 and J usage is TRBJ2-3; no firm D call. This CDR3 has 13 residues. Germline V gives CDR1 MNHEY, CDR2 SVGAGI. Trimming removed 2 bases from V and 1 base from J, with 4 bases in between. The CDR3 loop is CASSYGGTDTQYF. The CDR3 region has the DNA TGTGCCAGCAGTTACGGGGGCACAGATACGCAGTATTTT.

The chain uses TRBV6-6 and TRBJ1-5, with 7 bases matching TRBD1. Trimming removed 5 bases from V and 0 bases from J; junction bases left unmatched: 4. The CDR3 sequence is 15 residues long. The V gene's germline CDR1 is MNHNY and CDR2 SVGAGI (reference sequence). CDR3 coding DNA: TGTGCCAGCAGTCGACAGGGAGGTAGCAATCAGCCCCAGCATTTT. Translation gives CASSRQGGSNQPQHF.

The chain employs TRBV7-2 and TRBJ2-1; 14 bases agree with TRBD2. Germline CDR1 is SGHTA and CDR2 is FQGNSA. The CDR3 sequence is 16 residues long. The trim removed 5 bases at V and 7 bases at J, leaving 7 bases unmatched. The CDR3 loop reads CASSLLTSGRGNEQFF. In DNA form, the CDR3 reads TGTGCCAGCAGCCTATTGACTAGCGGGAGGGGAAATGAGCAGTTCTTC.

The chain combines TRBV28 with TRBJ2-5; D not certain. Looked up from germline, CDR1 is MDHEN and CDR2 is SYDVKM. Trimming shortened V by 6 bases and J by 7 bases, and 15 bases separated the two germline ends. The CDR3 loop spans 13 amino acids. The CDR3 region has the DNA TGTGCCAGCAGGACGACCCCGGTTTTGACCCAGTACTTC. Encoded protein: CASRTTPVLTQYF.

In DNA form, the CDR3 reads TGTGCCAGCAGCCGTGATTACACTGAAGCTTTCTTT. Its protein product is CASSRDYTEAFF. V usage is TRBV7-9 and J usage is TRBJ1-1; D gene unclear. CDR1 is SEHNR and CDR2 is FQNEAQ in the germline V gene (reference sequence). This CDR3 contains 12 residues. Trimming shortened V by 5 bases and J by 3 bases, and 7 bases separated the two germline ends.

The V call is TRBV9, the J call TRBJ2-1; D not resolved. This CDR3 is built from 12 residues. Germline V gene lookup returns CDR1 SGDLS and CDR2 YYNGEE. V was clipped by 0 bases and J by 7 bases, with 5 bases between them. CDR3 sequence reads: CASSVGLNEQFF. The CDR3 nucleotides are TGTGCCAGCAGCGTAGGTTTGAATGAGCAGTTCTTC.

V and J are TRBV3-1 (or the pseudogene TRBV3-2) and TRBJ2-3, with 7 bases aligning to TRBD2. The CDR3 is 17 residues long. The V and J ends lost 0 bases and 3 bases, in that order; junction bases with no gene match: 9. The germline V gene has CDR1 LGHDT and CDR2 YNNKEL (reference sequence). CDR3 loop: CASSQEKAGRLTDTQYF. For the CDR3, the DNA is TGTGCCAGCAGCCAAGAGAAAGCGGGAAGGTTAACAGATACGCAGTATTTT.

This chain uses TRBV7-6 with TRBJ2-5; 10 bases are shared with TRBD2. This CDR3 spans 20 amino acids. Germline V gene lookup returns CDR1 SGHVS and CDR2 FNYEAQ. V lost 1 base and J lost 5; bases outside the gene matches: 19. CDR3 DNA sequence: TGTGCCAGCAGCTTAGAGCTATTTCGAAGCGGGAGGGCTCGTATGGAGACCCAGTACTTC. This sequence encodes CASSLELFRSGRARMETQYF.

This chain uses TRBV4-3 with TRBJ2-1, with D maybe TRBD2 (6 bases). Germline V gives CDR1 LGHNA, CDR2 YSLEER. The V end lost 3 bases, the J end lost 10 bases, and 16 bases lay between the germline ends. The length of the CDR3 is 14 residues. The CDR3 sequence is CASSHAGKPLEQFF. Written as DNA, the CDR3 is TGCGCCAGCAGCCACGCGGGAAAACCACTCGAGCAGTTCTTC.

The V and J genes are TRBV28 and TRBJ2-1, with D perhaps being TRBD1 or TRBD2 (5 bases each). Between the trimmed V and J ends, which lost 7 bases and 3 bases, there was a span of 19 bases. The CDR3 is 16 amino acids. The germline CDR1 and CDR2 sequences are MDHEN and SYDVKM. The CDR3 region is CASTQSGSGVYNEQFF. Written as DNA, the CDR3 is TGTGCCAGCACCCAGTCAGGGTCCGGGGTCTACAATGAGCAGTTCTTC.

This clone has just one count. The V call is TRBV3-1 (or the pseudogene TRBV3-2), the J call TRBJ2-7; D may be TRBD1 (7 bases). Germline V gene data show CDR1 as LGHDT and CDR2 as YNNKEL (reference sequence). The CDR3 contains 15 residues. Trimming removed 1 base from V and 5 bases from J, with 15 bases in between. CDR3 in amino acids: CASSQGQGLHDEQYF. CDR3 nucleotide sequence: TGTGCCAGCAGCCAAGGACAGGGACTCCATGACGAGCAGTACTTC.

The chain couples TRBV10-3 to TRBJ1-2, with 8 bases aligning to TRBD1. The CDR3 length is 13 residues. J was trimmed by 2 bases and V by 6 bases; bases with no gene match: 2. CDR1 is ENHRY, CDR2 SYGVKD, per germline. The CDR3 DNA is TGTGCCATCAGCCGGGACAGGAACTATGGCTACACCTTC. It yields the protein CAISRDRNYGYTF.

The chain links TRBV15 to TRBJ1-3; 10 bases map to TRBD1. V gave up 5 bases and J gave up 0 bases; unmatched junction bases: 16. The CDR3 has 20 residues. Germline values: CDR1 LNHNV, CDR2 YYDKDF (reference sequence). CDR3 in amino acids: CATSGDGTGVAPSSGNTIYF. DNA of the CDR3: TGTGCCACCAGCGGCGATGGGACAGGGGTCGCCCCGAGCTCTGGAAACACCATATATTTT.

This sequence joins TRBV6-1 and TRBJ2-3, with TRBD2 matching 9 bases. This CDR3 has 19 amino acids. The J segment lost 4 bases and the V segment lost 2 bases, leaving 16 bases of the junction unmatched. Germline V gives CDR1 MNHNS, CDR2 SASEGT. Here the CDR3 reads CASSETPPLAGVGADTQYF. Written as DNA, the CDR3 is TGTGCCAGCAGTGAAACCCCCCCCTTAGCGGGAGTGGGGGCAGATACGCAGTATTTT.

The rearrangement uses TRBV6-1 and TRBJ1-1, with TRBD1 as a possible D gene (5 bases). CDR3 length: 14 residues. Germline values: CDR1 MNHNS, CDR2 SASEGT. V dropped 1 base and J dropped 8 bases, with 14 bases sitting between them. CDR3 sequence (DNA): TGTGCCAGCAGTGAAGTAAGGGGTGTGGGCGAAGCTTTCTTT. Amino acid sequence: CASSEVRGVGEAFF.

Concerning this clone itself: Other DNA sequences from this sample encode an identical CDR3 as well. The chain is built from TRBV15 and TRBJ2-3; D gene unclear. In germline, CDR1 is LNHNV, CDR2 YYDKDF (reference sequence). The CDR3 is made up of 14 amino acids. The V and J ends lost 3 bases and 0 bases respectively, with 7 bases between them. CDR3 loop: CATSSGASTDTQYF. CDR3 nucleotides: TGTGCCACCAGCAGTGGAGCGAGCACAGATACGCAGTATTTT.

The CDR3 here is CASSQATSAPYEQYF. The CDR3 DNA follows: TGCGCCAGCAGCCAGGCGACTAGCGCGCCCTACGAGCAGTACTTC. This chain links TRBV4-1 with TRBJ2-7; 8 bases map to TRBD2. CDR3 length: 15 residues. Unmatched junction bases numbered 6, after V lost 3 bases and J lost 2 bases. From germline, CDR1 is MGHRA and CDR2 YSYEKL.

The CDR3 loop is CASSTRLAGDRQTQYF. For the CDR3, the DNA is TGTGCCAGCAGTACCCGACTAGCGGGAGATCGACAGACCCAGTACTTC. V gene TRBV28 combines with J gene TRBJ2-5, with 12 positions matching TRBD2. Germline CDR1 reads MDHEN; CDR2 reads SYDVKM. This CDR3 has 16 amino acids. The junction had 10 bases not matched to a gene; V was cut back by 5 bases and J by 6 bases.

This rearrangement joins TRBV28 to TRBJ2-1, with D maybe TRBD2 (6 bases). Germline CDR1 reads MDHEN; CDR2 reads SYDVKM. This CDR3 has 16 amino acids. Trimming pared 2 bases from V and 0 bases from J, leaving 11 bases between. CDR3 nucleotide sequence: TGTGCCAGCAGTTTAGGAGGGCTTACCTCCTACAATGAGCAGTTCTTC. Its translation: CASSLGGLTSYNEQFF.

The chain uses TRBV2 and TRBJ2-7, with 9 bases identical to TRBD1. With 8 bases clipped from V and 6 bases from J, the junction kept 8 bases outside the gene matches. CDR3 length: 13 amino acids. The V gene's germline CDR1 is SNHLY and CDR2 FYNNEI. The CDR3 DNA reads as TGTGCCAGCGATGGACAGGGGACGGGCGAGCAGTACTTC. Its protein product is CASDGQGTGEQYF.

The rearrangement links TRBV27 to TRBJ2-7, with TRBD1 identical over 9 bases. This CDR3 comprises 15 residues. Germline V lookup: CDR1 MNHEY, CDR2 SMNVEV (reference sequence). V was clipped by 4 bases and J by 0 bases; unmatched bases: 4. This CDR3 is CASSWDRESSYEQYF. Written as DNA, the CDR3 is TGTGCCAGCAGTTGGGACAGGGAGAGCTCCTACGAGCAGTACTTC.

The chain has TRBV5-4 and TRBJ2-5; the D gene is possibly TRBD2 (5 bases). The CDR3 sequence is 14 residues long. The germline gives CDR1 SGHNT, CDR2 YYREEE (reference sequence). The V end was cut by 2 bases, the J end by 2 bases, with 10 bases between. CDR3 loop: CASSFPGRQETQYF. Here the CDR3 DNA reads TGTGCCAGCAGCTTCCCGGGGAGACAAGAGACCCAGTACTTC.

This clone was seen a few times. The DNA of the CDR3 is TGTGCCAGCAGTTACTCGACGGGAAAAGGGAGGGGCACAGATACGCAGTATTTT. It yields the protein CASSYSTGKGRGTDTQYF. The chain recombines TRBV6-2 or TRBV6-3 with TRBJ2-3, with 7 nucleotides matching TRBD2. J lost 1 base, V lost 0 bases, and 10 bases had no gene match. CDR3 size: 18 residues. Germline V gene data show CDR1 as MNHEY and CDR2 as SVGEGT.

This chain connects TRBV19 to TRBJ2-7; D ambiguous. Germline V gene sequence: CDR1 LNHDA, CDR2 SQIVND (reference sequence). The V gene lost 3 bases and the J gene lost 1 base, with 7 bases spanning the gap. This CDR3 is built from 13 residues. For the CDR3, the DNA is TGTGCCAGTAGTATTACCTTGTCCTACGAGCAGTACTTC. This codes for CASSITLSYEQYF.

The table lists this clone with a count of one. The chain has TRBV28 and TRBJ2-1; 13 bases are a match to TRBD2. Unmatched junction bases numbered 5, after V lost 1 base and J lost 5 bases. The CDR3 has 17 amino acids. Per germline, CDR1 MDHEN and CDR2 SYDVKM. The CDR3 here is CASSLFGLAGEDNEQFF. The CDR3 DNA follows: TGTGCCAGCAGTTTATTCGGACTAGCGGGAGAGGACAATGAGCAGTTCTTC.